A single sample is the source of the 13 T cell receptor beta chains below, sequenced in a study of T cell responses to AZD1222 COVID-19 vaccine (dated by TCRdb to about 2021). The sample's time point label is to be understood as: baseline before first vaccination. Library generation was performed with the immunoSEQ multiplex PCR assay. This is the immuneACCESS table as TCRdb keeps it, with only in-frame sequences that have V and J called. A part of the clones is gone; compared with another copy, unresolved V genes explain less than half, and the rest is unexplained. Across this sample there are over 100,000 clones, with 89% seen only once. The top ten constitute 6.3% of the sample. The source was peripheral blood, collected on day 0 of AZD1222 vaccination. The origin of the receptors is an adult in good health.

The chain combines TRBV11-2 with TRBJ2-7; 8 bases are shared with TRBD2. Germline assignment: CDR1 SGHAT and CDR2 FQNNGV. V lost 5 bases, J lost 3 bases, and 3 bases stayed unmatched. The length of the CDR3 is 13 residues. The CDR3 bases are TGTGCCAGCAGCGCCGGGACTAGCTACGAGCAGTACTTC. Translated: CASSAGTSYEQYF.

This clone was detected once. The chain employs TRBV14 and TRBJ1-6, with 8 bases fitting TRBD1. The CDR3 runs to 17 residues. Germline V gene data show CDR1 as SGHDN and CDR2 as FVKESK. V gave up 5 bases and J gave up 5 bases; unmatched junction bases: 11. The CDR3 reads CASSVHYGQGNNSPLHF. The CDR3 DNA is TGTGCCAGCAGCGTCCACTATGGACAGGGAAATAATTCACCCCTCCACTTT. The entire variable domain, with the rest obtained from reference TRBV14 and TRBJ1-6, is as follows: EAGVTQFPSHSVIEKGQTVTLRCDPISGHDNLYWYRRVMGKEIKFLLHFVKESKQDESGMPNNRFLAERTGGTYSTLKVQPAELEDSGVYFCASSVHYGQGNNSPLHFGNGTRLTVT.

The V call is TRBV27, the J call TRBJ1-1; D call uncertain. Trimming removed 4 bases from V and 2 bases from J, with 11 bases in between. Germline CDR1 MNHEY, CDR2 SMNVEV (reference sequence). The CDR3 runs 14 residues. CDR3 nucleotides: TGTGCCAGCAGTTATCAGGACTTAAACACTGAAGCTTTCTTT. As protein: CASSYQDLNTEAFF.

This sequence joins TRBV7-9 and TRBJ1-2; D gene ambiguous. Between the trimmed V and J ends, which lost 1 base and 8 bases, there was a span of 17 bases. CDR3 length: 15 residues. Germline assignment: CDR1 SEHNR and CDR2 FQNEAQ (reference sequence). Here the CDR3 reads CASSLGRAAGEGYTF. CDR3 nucleotide sequence: TGTGCCAGCAGCTTAGGAAGAGCCGCGGGTGAGGGCTACACCTTC.

This chain connects TRBV12-3 or TRBV12-4 to TRBJ1-5; no clear D. V was shortened by 3 bases and J by 2 bases, with 5 bases between the two germline ends. The CDR3 spans 13 residues. The CDR3 region is CASSLNGNQPQHF. CDR3 nucleotides: TGTGCCAGCAGTTTGAATGGCAATCAGCCCCAGCATTTT.

The chain employs TRBV25-1 and TRBJ2-7, with TRBD2 matching 11 bases. This CDR3 region has 14 residues. The trim removed 6 bases at V and 3 bases at J, leaving 4 bases unmatched. Germline loops: CDR1 MGHDK, CDR2 SYGVNS. For the CDR3, the DNA is TGTGCCAGCAGGGTAACTAGCGGGGGCTACGAGCAGTACTTC. Amino acids: CASRVTSGGYEQYF.

V and J are TRBV5-4 and TRBJ1-1, with D uncertain. Trimming pared 3 bases from V and 8 bases from J, leaving 17 bases between. The CDR3 has 14 amino acids. Germline V gene data show CDR1 as SGHNT and CDR2 as YYREEE (reference sequence). CDR3 residues: CASSSNKDITEAFF. The CDR3 DNA reads as TGTGCCAGCAGCTCAAACAAAGACATAACCGAAGCTTTCTTT.

The J gene is TRBJ1-2, the V gene TRBV7-2; D is unclear. Per germline, CDR1 SGHTA and CDR2 FQGNSA. V shed 1 base and J shed 5 bases, with 14 bases lying between them. The CDR3 sequence is 15 residues long. CDR3 amino acids: CASSLGPGSLYGYTF. CDR3 in DNA: TGTGCCAGCAGCTTAGGTCCGGGGTCCTTATATGGCTACACCTTC.

This rearrangement joins TRBV5-8 to TRBJ1-1; no reliable D call. Per the germline V gene, CDR1 is SGHTS and CDR2 is YDEGEE. V was trimmed by 3 bases and J by 3 bases, leaving 9 bases between them. This CDR3 comprises 13 residues. The CDR3 here is CASSWNRDTEAFF. In DNA, the CDR3 is TGTGCCAGCAGCTGGAACCGGGACACTGAAGCTTTCTTT.

A remark on this clone: The same CDR3 is also encoded by other DNA sequences in this sample. The chain carries TRBV5-1 and TRBJ2-7; a possible D gene is TRBD1 (6 bases). The length of the CDR3 is 13 residues. V gave up 0 bases and J gave up 7 bases, with 11 bases separating them. Germline V gene sequence: CDR1 SGHRS, CDR2 YFSETQ. DNA for the CDR3: TGCGCCAGCAGCTTGGACAGGGCCGGAGAGCAGTACTTC. It is translated as CASSLDRAGEQYF. The whole variable domain, remainder taken from reference TRBV5-1 and TRBJ2-7, is KAGVTQTPRYLIKTRGQQVTLSCSPISGHRSVSWYQQTPGQGLQFLFEYFSETQRNKGNFPGRFSGRQFSNSRSEMNVSTLELGDSALYLCASSLDRAGEQYFGPGTRLTVT.

The V gene is TRBV2, the J gene TRBJ1-1; D may be TRBD1 (6 bases). Trimming left V 6 bases short and J 3 bases short, with 8 bases between. The CDR3 spans 12 residues. Germline-derived CDR1 and CDR2 are SNHLY and FYNNEI. In DNA form, the CDR3 reads TGTGCCAGCAGACAGGGCTACACTGAAGCTTTCTTT. Its translation: CASRQGYTEAFF. Drawing the rest from reference TRBV2 and TRBJ1-1, the complete variable domain is EPEVTQTPSHQVTQMGQEVILRCVPISNHLYFYWYRQILGQKVEFLVSFYNNEISEKSEIFDDQFSVERPDGSNFTLKIRSTKLEDSAMYFCASRQGYTEAFFGQGTRLTVV.

V and J are TRBV9 and TRBJ1-6; D not resolved. Trimming stripped 3 bases from V and 7 bases from J, with 11 bases between. Germline V CDR1 and CDR2: SGDLS, YYNGEE. CDR3 length: 14 amino acids. The CDR3 is CASSDDTRNSPLHF. The CDR3 DNA reads TGTGCCAGCAGCGACGACACTAGAAATTCACCCCTCCACTTT.

The gene calls are TRBV18 and TRBJ2-3; D is uncertain. The CDR3 is 12 residues long. Germline values: CDR1 KGHSH, CDR2 LQKENI. The ends were cut back, 3 bases at V and 6 bases at J, with 7 bases in the middle. The chain's CDR3 is CASSPLVDTQYF. The CDR3, as DNA: TGTGCCAGCTCACCCTTGGTTGATACGCAGTATTTT.